The sequence of this T cell receptor beta chain was determined in a study of OX40 agonist ivuxolimab in advanced cancers. Study results and limitations: Among the nonresponders, some also had low normalized T-cell clonal expansion. Fewer expanded clones were found on average in CD4+ than in CD8+ T cells. In the 0.1-3.0 mg/kg groups, partial responders showed among the lowest expansion.

Some clones are missing from TCRdb's copy, which holds only in-frame ones; the method was immunoSEQ multiplex PCR. This sample has about 94,000 clones, with roughly 84% found just once. Details on this clone: No antigen is known for it.

Sequencing was performed on CD4+ or CD8+ T cells sorted from blood, taken in a trial of the OX40 agonist ivuxolimab. The TCR was taken from an adult with an advanced solid tumor such as melanoma, head and neck, liver or kidney cancer.

The chain's CDR3 is CASSYRGPGLAGSTDTQYF. The CDR3 DNA reads TGCGCCAGCAGCTACAGGGGCCCGGGACTAGCGGGGAGCACAGATACGCAGTATTTT. The V call is TRBV5-1, the J call TRBJ2-3; 13 nucleotides agree with TRBD2. CDR1 and CDR2 (germline): SGHRS, YFSETQ. This CDR3 is 19 amino acids long. Trimming removed 3 bases from V and 0 bases from J; junction bases left unmatched: 10.